These T cell receptor beta chains were read from a single sample in a study of shared clonotypes between healthy human individuals. The table came from immunoSEQ multiplex PCR; TCRdb's copy has only in-frame clones and leaves some out. The sample holds more than 550,000 clones, over 60% seen once. The source material was memory CD4+ T cells sorted from blood. All receptors derive from a woman under 40 in good health. The CDR3 runs from the conserved cysteine through the conserved F or W. The D gene is left open where the match is weak. Expanded clones get a size class; other rows say once, few or many, or leave the size out.

V gene	J gene	clone size	D gene	CDR3 length	CDR3 protein	CDR3 DNA
TRBV18	TRBJ2-6	-	-	18	CASSPRQVGPSGANVLTF	TGTGCCAGCTCACCACGACAGGTCGGACCCTCTGGGGCCAACGTCCTGACTTTC
TRBV30	TRBJ2-5	few	-	13	CAWSVAVQETQYF	TGTGCCTGGAGTGTAGCCGTCCAAGAGACCCAGTACTTC
TRBV28	TRBJ2-5	-	TRBD1	14	CASWDSGKQETQYF	TGTGCCAGCTGGGACAGTGGAAAACAAGAGACCCAGTACTTC
TRBV4-1	TRBJ1-4	-	-	14	CASREGFGNEKLFF	TGCGCCAGCAGGGAGGGGTTCGGTAATGAAAAACTGTTTTTT
TRBV11-2	TRBJ1-1	-	-	12	CASSLVSPEAFF	TGTGCCAGCAGCTTAGTTTCCCCTGAAGCTTTCTTT
TRBV5-1	TRBJ2-1	-	TRBD2	15	CASSLELAAYNEQFF	TGCGCCAGCAGCTTGGAACTAGCGGCATACAATGAGCAGTTCTTC
TRBV2	TRBJ2-4	-	TRBD1	14	CASSLGQGENIQYF	TGTGCCAGCAGCCTCGGACAGGGGGAAAACATTCAGTACTTC
TRBV5-1	TRBJ2-1	-	TRBD1	14	CASSLFDRGNEQFF	TGCGCCAGCAGCTTGTTCGACAGGGGGAATGAGCAGTTCTTC
TRBV30	TRBJ2-3	-	-	13	CAWTATDSDTQYF	TGTGCCTGGACTGCGACGGATTCAGATACGCAGTATTTT
TRBV30	TRBJ2-1	-	-	13	CAWSPTGVGEQFF	TGTGCCTGGAGCCCCACTGGGGTGGGTGAGCAGTTCTTC
TRBV6-1	TRBJ2-7	-	-	14	CASTDTGHSYEQYF	TGTGCCAGCACCGATACCGGACACTCCTACGAGCAGTACTTC
TRBV13	TRBJ1-1	-	-	14	CASSLETMNTEAFF	TGTGCCAGCAGCTTAGAGACCATGAACACTGAAGCTTTCTTT
TRBV9	TRBJ2-7	-	-	15	CASSRSWDNSYEQYF	TGTGCCAGCAGTCGTTCGTGGGACAACTCCTACGAGCAGTACTTC
TRBV5-1	TRBJ2-3	-	TRBD2	15	CASSRAGGMADTQYF	TGCGCCAGCAGCCGAGCGGGAGGTATGGCAGATACGCAGTATTTT
TRBV28	TRBJ1-2	-	-	14	CASSSAPLIGGYTF	TGTGCCAGCAGTTCCGCCCCCTTAATAGGTGGCTACACCTTC
TRBV11-2	TRBJ2-4	-	-	16	CASSLQPLLAKNIQYF	TGTGCCAGCAGCCTGCAGCCGTTACTAGCCAAAAACATTCAGTACTTC
TRBV7-8	TRBJ2-1	-	TRBD2	15	CASSVAGASYNEQFF	TGTGCCAGCAGCGTAGCGGGAGCCTCCTACAATGAGCAGTTCTTC
TRBV6-5	TRBJ1-5	-	-	11	CASSSGQPQHF	TGTGCCAGCAGTTCCGGTCAGCCCCAGCATTTT
TRBV29-1	TRBJ2-7	-	-	12	CSVVRDGYEQYF	TGCAGCGTTGTGAGGGACGGCTACGAGCAGTACTTC
TRBV19	TRBJ2-7	-	-	14	CASSNRQGGYEQYF	TGTGCCAGTAGTAACAGACAGGGAGGCTACGAGCAGTACTTC
TRBV28	TRBJ2-7	-	-	13	CASSILTAYEQYF	TGTGCCAGCAGTATATTGACAGCCTACGAGCAGTACTTC
TRBV5-1	TRBJ2-7	-	-	13	CASPLEVRHEQYF	TGCGCCAGCCCCCTCGAGGTACGCCACGAGCAGTACTTC
TRBV4-1	TRBJ2-3	-	-	16	CASSQEVGTSTDTQYF	TGCGCCAGCAGCCAAGAGGTCGGAACTAGCACAGATACGCAGTATTTT
TRBV5-1	TRBJ2-6	-	-	15	CASSFPISGANVLTF	TGCGCCAGCAGCTTCCCCATATCGGGGGCCAACGTCCTGACTTTC
TRBV28	TRBJ2-3	few	TRBD2	15	CASSVSGRAGDTQYF	TGTGCCAGCAGCGTTAGCGGGAGGGCCGGGGATACGCAGTATTTT
TRBV6-1	TRBJ2-7	-	TRBD1	15	CASSEVRDRSYEQYF	TGTGCCAGCAGTGAAGTCCGGGACAGGTCCTACGAGCAGTACTTC
TRBV11-2	TRBJ2-1	few	-	16	CASSFRTRDLISEQFF	TGTGCCAGCAGCTTTAGGACCCGGGACTTAATTTCGGAGCAGTTCTTC
TRBV10-3	TRBJ2-7	-	-	14	CAIGERAGVYEQYF	TGTGCCATCGGAGAACGGGCAGGGGTCTACGAGCAGTACTTC
TRBV19	TRBJ2-2	-	-	15	CASSWTESNTGELFF	TGTGCCAGTAGTTGGACAGAGTCGAACACCGGGGAGCTGTTTTTT
TRBV7-9	TRBJ2-1	many	-	14	CASSLAGGYNEQFF	TGTGCCAGCAGCTTAGCCGGAGGATACAATGAGCAGTTCTTC
TRBV5-1	TRBJ2-5	once	-	15	CASRQILGGEETQYF	TGCGCCAGCAGACAGATACTGGGCGGGGAAGAGACCCAGTACTTC
TRBV7-8	TRBJ2-7	-	-	14	CASSLAGGQNEQYF	TGTGCCAGCAGCTTAGCGGGGGGCCAGAACGAGCAGTACTTC
TRBV2	TRBJ2-3	-	-	15	CASRLRSGNSDTQYF	TGTGCCAGTAGACTAAGGTCGGGGAACTCAGATACGCAGTATTTT
TRBV20-1	TRBJ2-1	-	-	10	CSAIQIEQFF	TGCAGTGCTATCCAGATTGAGCAGTTCTTC
TRBV18	TRBJ1-2	once	TRBD1	15	CASSPQGVGDYGYTF	TGTGCCAGCTCACCTCAGGGGGTGGGTGACTATGGCTACACCTTC
TRBV7-9	TRBJ2-5	-	-	16	CASSQSQGRGEETQYF	TGTGCCAGCAGCCAATCCCAGGGGCGCGGAGAAGAGACCCAGTACTTC
TRBV2	TRBJ2-1	-	-	13	CASSRRGEHEQFF	TGTGCCAGCAGTAGAAGGGGAGAGCATGAGCAGTTCTTC
TRBV7-2	TRBJ2-1	few	TRBD2	16	CASSVLAVGSYNEQFF	TGTGCCAGCAGCGTTCTAGCGGTTGGCTCCTACAATGAGCAGTTCTTC
TRBV5-1	TRBJ1-5	few	-	15	CARPDTLYSNQPQHF	TGCGCCAGACCGGACACGCTTTATAGCAATCAGCCCCAGCATTTT
TRBV5-1	TRBJ1-3	-	-	15	CASSLTAVSGNTIYF	TGCGCCAGCAGCCTGACTGCCGTCTCTGGAAACACCATATATTTT
TRBV28	TRBJ2-1	-	-	16	CASSLYGSLRHNEQFF	TGTGCCAGCAGTTTGTACGGGAGCTTGAGGCACAATGAGCAGTTCTTC